These 23 T cell receptor beta chains share one sample of origin, sequenced in a study of blood T cell repertoires in COVID-19. TCRdb's table, derived via immunoSEQ multiplex PCR, lists solely in-frame clones and lacks some. The table has about 280,000 clones, 88% seen once. Material: peripheral blood. The origin of the receptors is a man between 18 and 35 years old with active or convalescent COVID-19.

This chain uses TRBV5-6 with TRBJ2-7; 10 bases are a match to TRBD2. With V trimmed by 3 bases and J by 6 bases, 9 bases remained unmatched. Germline loops: CDR1 SGHDT, CDR2 YYEEEE. This CDR3 has 15 residues. CDR3 sequence: CASSSLAGVLSEQYF. For the CDR3, the DNA is TGTGCCAGCAGCTCCCTAGCGGGGGTCCTCTCCGAGCAGTACTTC. Full variable domain (missing parts from reference TRBV5-6 and TRBJ2-7): DAGVTQSPTHLIKTRGQQVTLRCSPKSGHDTVSWYQQALGQGPQFIFQYYEEEERQRGNFPDRFSGHQFPNYSSELNVNALLLGDSALYLCASSSLAGVLSEQYFGPGTRLTVT.

CDR3 nucleotide sequence: TGTGCCAGCCAGACCACAGGGGGCGGAAACAATCAGCCCCAGCATTTT. This gives the protein CASQTTGGGNNQPQHF. The V gene is TRBV28, the J gene TRBJ1-5; 9 bases fit TRBD1. Germline V gene lookup returns CDR1 MDHEN and CDR2 SYDVKM. V lost 8 bases and J lost 3; bases outside the gene matches: 11. This CDR3 contains 16 residues. Looking up the rest from reference TRBV28 and TRBJ1-5 gives the full variable domain: DVKVTQSSRYLVKRTGEKVFLECVQDMDHENMFWYRQDPGLGLRLIYFSYDVKMKEKGDIPEGYSVSREKKERFSLILESASTNQTSMYLCASQTTGGGNNQPQHFGDGTRLSIL.

This chain joins TRBV2 and TRBJ1-5, with D possibly matching TRBD1 (6 bases). Trimming shortened V by 6 bases and J by 6 bases, and 15 bases separated the two germline ends. CDR1 SNHLY and CDR2 FYNNEI come from the germline V gene. The CDR3 is 14 residues long. The CDR3: CASSLNRAGQPQHF. CDR3 bases: TGTGCCAGCAGCCTCAACAGGGCTGGTCAGCCCCAGCATTTT.

The rearrangement uses TRBV11-2 and TRBJ1-1; TRBD1 aligns across 9 bases. Trimming removed 4 bases from V and 6 bases from J; junction bases left unmatched: 12. The CDR3 runs to 16 residues. The germline V gene has CDR1 SGHAT and CDR2 FQNNGV. The CDR3 nucleotides read TGTGCCAGCAGCTCCAACCGGGGACAGGGCTTGCCTGAAGCTTTCTTT. Its translation is CASSSNRGQGLPEAFF.

This sequence joins TRBV19 and TRBJ2-5; perhaps TRBD1 as D (7 bases). V lost 6 bases, J lost 2 bases, and 13 bases lay in between. Germline CDR1 and CDR2: LNHDA and SQIVND (reference sequence). The CDR3 spans 14 residues. CDR3 residues: CASRGAGGQETQYF. In DNA form, the CDR3 reads TGTGCCAGTAGAGGGGCAGGGGGGCAAGAGACCCAGTACTTC.

The V gene is TRBV12-3 or TRBV12-4, the J gene TRBJ1-6; possibly TRBD1 for D (5 bases). The CDR3 is 11 amino acids. V shed 5 bases and J shed 13 bases, with 9 bases lying between them. CDR3 nucleotide sequence: TGTGCCAGCAGTCTGGGGCATCCCCTCCACTTT. This translates into CASSLGHPLHF.

The gene calls are TRBV19 and TRBJ1-4; 9 bases align to TRBD1. The CDR3 spans 17 residues. J gave up 4 bases and V 10 bases, and 16 bases lay outside the gene matches. Germline values: CDR1 LNHDA, CDR2 SQIVND (reference sequence). The CDR3 sequence is CATQRPGTGIVNEKLFF. The CDR3 DNA is TGTGCCACCCAACGTCCCGGGACAGGGATCGTTAATGAAAAACTGTTTTTT.

This sequence joins TRBV29-1 and TRBJ1-2; 7 nucleotides align to TRBD1. Trimming at V came to 5 bases and at J to 0 bases, leaving 6 bases not matched to a gene. The CDR3 is made up of 14 amino acids. The germline CDR1 and CDR2 sequences are SQVTM and ANQGSEA. This CDR3 reads CSVPGDSPNYGYTF. The DNA for the CDR3 is TGCAGCGTTCCCGGGGACAGCCCTAACTATGGCTACACCTTC.

V usage is TRBV9 and J usage is TRBJ1-1; 8 bases agree with TRBD1. The germline V gene has CDR1 SGDLS and CDR2 YYNGEE. CDR3 size: 15 residues. Trimming at V came to 4 bases and at J to 1 base, leaving 6 bases not matched to a gene. CDR3 sequence reads: CASSSRQGKNTEAFF. The CDR3 coding sequence is TGTGCCAGCAGCTCCCGACAGGGGAAGAACACTGAAGCTTTCTTT.

This sequence joins TRBV12-3 or TRBV12-4 and TRBJ1-2, with a possible D match to TRBD1 (5 bases). The CDR3 length is 13 residues. Trimming took off 1 base at V and 5 bases at J, with 8 bases between the two ends. CDR3 DNA sequence: TGTGCCAGCAGTTTAGTAGGGGATTATGGCTACACCTTC. It specifies CASSLVGDYGYTF.

The genes are TRBV29-1 and TRBJ1-2; the D gene is possibly TRBD1 (5 bases). Germline V CDR1 and CDR2: SQVTM, ANQGSEA. V lost 6 bases to trimming and J lost 0 bases, with 5 bases between them. The CDR3 length is 11 residues. The CDR3 loop reads CSVRANYGYTF. The CDR3 nucleotides read TGCAGCGTCAGGGCTAACTATGGCTACACCTTC. Full variable domain (missing parts from reference TRBV29-1 and TRBJ1-2): SAVISQKPSRDICQRGTSLTIQCQVDSQVTMMFWYRQQPGQSLTLIATANQGSEATYESGFVIDKFPISRPNLTFSTLTVSNMSPEDSSIYLCSVRANYGYTFGSGTRLTVV.

The V gene is TRBV6-1, the J gene TRBJ1-2, with 7 bases matching TRBD1. Germline CDR1 and CDR2: MNHNS and SASEGT. This CDR3 has 15 residues. J was trimmed by 4 bases and V by 2 bases; bases with no gene match: 7. This CDR3 reads CASSESFGTAYGYTF. CDR3 DNA sequence: TGTGCCAGCAGTGAATCCTTTGGGACAGCCTATGGCTACACCTTC.

The rearrangement joins TRBV10-3 to TRBJ2-1, with TRBD1 identical over 9 bases. Germline loops: CDR1 ENHRY, CDR2 SYGVKD. The CDR3 sequence is 15 residues long. The V and J ends lost 3 bases and 4 bases, in that order; junction bases with no gene match: 4. CDR3 protein: CAISDGTGRYNEQFF. CDR3 nucleotide sequence: TGTGCCATCAGTGACGGGACAGGGAGGTACAATGAGCAGTTCTTC.

The rearrangement joins TRBV5-6 to TRBJ1-6; no clear D. The germline V and J ends were trimmed by 3 bases and 4 bases, with 11 bases remaining between them. Germline loops: CDR1 SGHDT, CDR2 YYEEEE. The CDR3 loop spans 15 amino acids. This chain's CDR3 is CASSSVTGYNSPLHF. The CDR3 DNA sequence: TGTGCCAGCAGCTCCGTGACGGGTTATAATTCACCCCTCCACTTT.

V gene TRBV5-5 combines with J gene TRBJ1-2; tentatively, D is TRBD1 (6 bases). Germline CDR1 SGHKS, CDR2 YYEKEE (reference sequence). Trimming took 2 bases from V and 0 from J, leaving 8 bases between them. The CDR3 length is 14 residues. The CDR3 DNA sequence: TGTGCCAGCAGCTTACAGGGCGCTAACTATGGCTACACCTTC. It yields the protein CASSLQGANYGYTF.

The J gene is TRBJ2-3, the V gene TRBV5-5; TRBD2 aligns across 7 bases. Per germline, CDR1 SGHKS and CDR2 YYEKEE (reference sequence). The CDR3 consists of 14 residues. Trimming at V came to 4 bases and at J to 3 bases, leaving 5 bases not matched to a gene. Here the CDR3 DNA reads TGTGCCAGCAGCCCGGACGGGAGGACAGATACGCAGTATTTT. Translating gives CASSPDGRTDTQYF.

V is TRBV5-8 and J is TRBJ2-6, with a possible D match to TRBD1 (6 bases). Germline CDR1 SGHTS, CDR2 YDEGEE. V lost 6 bases, J lost 0 bases, and 16 bases lay in between. The CDR3 has 17 amino acids. The CDR3 spells CASTPDSSLSGANVLTF. CDR3 DNA: TGTGCCAGCACCCCGGACAGTAGCCTCTCTGGGGCCAACGTCCTGACTTTC.

This chain joins TRBV11-2 and TRBJ2-3, with 15 bases fitting TRBD2. The CDR3 is 19 amino acids. The J segment lost 4 bases and the V segment lost 1 base, leaving 9 bases of the junction unmatched. Germline V gene data show CDR1 as SGHAT and CDR2 as FQNNGV. CDR3 sequence: CASSLAAGTSGGLADTQYF. In DNA form, the CDR3 reads TGTGCCAGCAGCTTAGCGGCTGGGACTAGCGGGGGGTTGGCAGATACGCAGTATTTT. Full variable domain (rest looked up from reference TRBV11-2 and TRBJ2-3): EAGVAQSPRYKIIEKRQSVAFWCNPISGHATLYWYQQILGQGPKLLIQFQNNGVVDDSQLPKDRFSAERLKGVDSTLKIQPAKLEDSAVYLCASSLAAGTSGGLADTQYFGPGTRLTVL.

The gene calls are TRBV27 and TRBJ2-5; 8 bases are shared with TRBD1. This CDR3 is built from 15 residues. The germline V gene has CDR1 MNHEY and CDR2 SMNVEV (reference sequence). The ends lost 0 bases at V and 5 bases at J; junction bases unmatched: 5. The CDR3 DNA follows: TGTGCCAGCAGTTTATCAAGGACAGGGATGGAGACCCAGTACTTC. As protein: CASSLSRTGMETQYF.

This chain joins TRBV12-3 or TRBV12-4 and TRBJ1-1; D gene uncertain. This CDR3 region has 13 residues. V lost 5 bases and J lost 6, with 13 bases in between. This CDR3 is CASSPPGYAEAFF. The DNA of the CDR3 is TGTGCCAGCAGTCCTCCGGGTTACGCTGAAGCTTTCTTT.

This chain joins TRBV18 and TRBJ1-6; 9 bases are shared with TRBD1. The CDR3 contains 15 residues. V lost 3 bases to trimming and J lost 8 bases; unmatched junction nucleotides: 5. CDR1 and CDR2 (germline): KGHSH, LQKENI. DNA of the CDR3: TGTGCCAGCTCACCCGAGACAGGGGGAGATTCACCCCTCCACTTT. The encoded protein is CASSPETGGDSPLHF.

The table lists this clone with a few counts. V is TRBV7-9 and J is TRBJ2-7; D possibly corresponds to TRBD2 (5 bases). This CDR3 region has 13 residues. The V gene's germline CDR1 is SEHNR and CDR2 FQNEAQ (reference sequence). Trimming removed 4 bases from V and 6 bases from J, with 13 bases in between. In DNA, the CDR3 is TGTGCCAGCAGCTCGGCGGGCCGGGGCGAGCAGTACTTC. This translates into CASSSAGRGEQYF.

The chain links TRBV5-6 to TRBJ1-2, with 10 bases lining up with TRBD1. V was pared by 1 base and J by 12 bases, with 15 bases of the junction left unmatched. The germline V gene has CDR1 SGHDT and CDR2 YYEEEE. This CDR3 has 16 residues. In DNA form, the CDR3 reads TGTGCCAGCAGCTTGAGTTCGGACAGGGGGTTTTCATCCCACACCTTC. Translated, it gives CASSLSSDRGFSSHTF.